The next 26 T cell receptor beta chains were all read from a single sample in a study of CD8 T cells in ankylosing spondylitis. One entry per CDR3 protein, called by TCRdb with MiXCR from the 5' RACE reads. The profile shows about 150,000 distinct CDR3 sequences, more than 40% of them singletons. Sequenced input: synovial fluid, either unsorted or a sorted T cell fraction (not recorded which). Receptors were obtained from a male donor with ankylosing spondylitis.

This clonotype was observed a handful of times. The rearrangement joins TRBV10-1 to TRBJ1-1; 8 bases map to TRBD1. Per germline, CDR1 WNHNN and CDR2 SYGVQD (reference sequence). The CDR3 is 14 residues long. V lost 0 bases and J lost 5; bases outside the gene matches: 2. This CDR3 reads CASSESRQGTEAFF. For the CDR3, the DNA is TGCGCCAGCAGTGAGTCGCGACAGGGGACTGAAGCTTTCTTT.

The chain links TRBV27 to TRBJ1-5; D uncertain. The CDR3 is made up of 12 amino acids. V gave up 3 bases and J gave up 6 bases, with 6 bases separating them. CDR1 and CDR2 from the germline V gene are MNHEY and SMNVEV (reference sequence). CDR3 in DNA: TGTGCCAGCAGTTTTTCTAGTCAGCCCCAGCATTTT. Its translation: CASSFSSQPQHF.

V is TRBV9 and J is TRBJ1-1; D gene uncertain. CDR3 length: 14 amino acids. Germline assignment: CDR1 SGDLS and CDR2 YYNGEE. Trimming removed 2 bases at V and 0 bases at J, with 8 bases between. The CDR3 is CASSVGNMNTEAFF. In nucleotides, the CDR3 is TGTGCCAGCAGCGTCGGCAACATGAACACTGAAGCTTTCTTT. The whole variable domain, remainder taken from reference TRBV9 and TRBJ1-1, is DSGVTQTPKHLITATGQRVTLRCSPRSGDLSVYWYQQSLDQGLQFLIQYYNGEERAKGNILERFSAQQFPDLHSELNLSSLELGDSALYFCASSVGNMNTEAFFGQGTRLTVV.

At least ten counts were recorded for this clonotype. The chain carries TRBV2 and TRBJ2-3, with TRBD1 as a possible D gene (6 bases). With 3 bases removed from V and 3 bases from J, the gap between germline ends came to 13 bases. This CDR3 spans 15 amino acids. In germline, CDR1 is SNHLY, CDR2 FYNNEI. The CDR3 region is CASSEDSVVTDTQYF. As DNA, the CDR3 is TGTGCCAGCAGTGAGGACAGTGTAGTGACAGATACGCAGTATTTT.

The chain links TRBV12-3 or TRBV12-4 to TRBJ1-2; TRBD1 might be the D (6 bases). V lost 3 bases and J 0 bases, leaving 11 bases between the germline ends. The CDR3 runs 15 residues. The CDR3 protein is CASSFGGTSNYGYTF. CDR3 nucleotides: TGTGCCAGCAGTTTTGGGGGGACATCTAACTATGGCTACACCTTC.

V and J are TRBV7-9 and TRBJ1-1; unclear D gene. V was clipped by 5 bases and J by 6 bases, with 10 bases between them. The CDR3 runs to 12 residues. From germline, CDR1 is SEHNR and CDR2 FQNEAQ (reference sequence). The CDR3 spells CASSLRGAEAFF. DNA of the CDR3: TGTGCCAGCAGCCTACGTGGCGCTGAAGCTTTCTTT.

V is TRBV12-3 or TRBV12-4 and J is TRBJ2-7, with D perhaps TRBD2 (5 bases). The CDR3 runs 14 residues. V was trimmed by 1 base and J by 1 base, leaving 8 bases between them. As DNA, the CDR3 is TGTGCCAGCAGTTTAGGTAGCGCGTCCTACGAGCAGTACTTC. It is translated as CASSLGSASYEQYF.

This chain joins TRBV3-1 and TRBJ2-2; D perhaps matches TRBD1 (6 bases). V shed 5 bases and J shed 6 bases, with 13 bases lying between them. This CDR3 comprises 14 residues. Germline loops: CDR1 LGHDT, CDR2 YNNKEL (reference sequence). DNA of the CDR3: TGTGCCAGCAGCTATATACCAGGGGCCGGGGAGCTGTTTTTT. It encodes CASSYIPGAGELFF.

The genes are TRBV13 and TRBJ2-1; 7 bases align to TRBD2. Germline V gene data show CDR1 as PRHDT and CDR2 as FYEKMQ (reference sequence). The V segment lost 5 bases and the J segment 9 bases; nucleotides outside the gene matches: 7. The CDR3 consists of 13 residues. The CDR3 nucleotides read TGTGCCAGCAGCGACCGACTAGCCGGTGAGCAGTTCTTC. Translated: CASSDRLAGEQFF. Combining the CDR3 with reference TRBV13 and TRBJ2-1 gives the whole variable domain AAGVIQSPRHLIKEKRETATLKCYPIPRHDTVYWYQQGPGQDPQFLISFYEKMQSDKGSIPDRFSAQQFSDYHSELNMSSLELGDSALYFCASSDRLAGEQFFGPGTRLTVL.

The V and J genes are TRBV5-1 and TRBJ2-2; 8 bases agree with TRBD1. With 4 bases clipped from V and 5 bases from J, the junction kept 7 bases outside the gene matches. CDR1 and CDR2 from the germline V gene are SGHRS and YFSETQ. The CDR3 has 15 amino acids. In nucleotides, the CDR3 is TGCGCCAGCAGCACCCGACAGGGGAGAACCGGGGAGCTGTTTTTT. Residues: CASSTRQGRTGELFF.

This chain's CDR3 is CASRSTGGGLETQYF. In DNA form, the CDR3 reads TGTGCCAGCAGATCAACAGGGGGCGGTTTAGAGACCCAGTACTTC. The chain couples TRBV28 to TRBJ2-5; 9 bases are a match to TRBD1. CDR3 length: 15 amino acids. Germline CDR1 is MDHEN and CDR2 is SYDVKM. The J segment lost 4 bases and the V segment lost 6 bases, leaving 9 bases of the junction unmatched.

This clonotype came up once. The V call is TRBV19, the J call TRBJ2-4; 12 bases line up with TRBD2. J was trimmed by 13 bases and V by 5 bases; bases with no gene match: 9. Germline-derived CDR1 and CDR2 are LNHDA and SQIVND (reference sequence). CDR3 length: 14 residues. CDR3: CASSWTSGDSSQYF. The CDR3 DNA reads as TGTGCCAGTAGTTGGACTAGCGGGGATTCAAGCCAGTACTTC.

The table lists this clonotype with a few counts. The rearrangement joins TRBV7-9 to TRBJ1-1; D gene unclear. The germline V gene encodes CDR1 SEHNR and CDR2 FQNEAQ (reference sequence). The CDR3 is made up of 15 amino acids. V was clipped by 5 bases and J by 1 base, with 14 bases between them. Here the CDR3 reads CASSPERDGNTEAFF. In nucleotides, the CDR3 is TGTGCCAGCAGCCCGGAAAGGGATGGGAACACTGAAGCTTTCTTT.

The V and J genes are TRBV20-1 and TRBJ2-5; D remains unclear. V dropped 3 bases and J dropped 0 bases, with 14 bases sitting between them. Germline V gives CDR1 DFQATT, CDR2 SNEGSKA (reference sequence). The CDR3 spans 15 residues. CDR3 sequence: CSASVPSLYQETQYF. In DNA form, the CDR3 reads TGCAGTGCTAGTGTGCCCAGCCTGTACCAAGAGACCCAGTACTTC.

The chain couples TRBV20-1 to TRBJ2-7, with TRBD1 identical over 9 bases. Germline V gene lookup returns CDR1 DFQATT and CDR2 SNEGSKA (reference sequence). J gave up 5 bases and V 4 bases, and 6 bases lay outside the gene matches. This CDR3 has 13 residues. The CDR3 spells CSAKIGTGNEQYF. Here the CDR3 DNA reads TGCAGTGCTAAAATCGGGACAGGGAACGAGCAGTACTTC.

The rearrangement joins TRBV4-1 to TRBJ1-6; TRBD1 matches 7 bases. This CDR3 has 15 amino acids. The germline CDR1 and CDR2 sequences are MGHRA and YSYEKL. J gave up 7 bases and V 6 bases, and 9 bases lay outside the gene matches. For the CDR3, the DNA is TGCGCCAGCAGGCCCGACAGGGAGCGGAATTCACCCCTCCACTTT. Translated, it gives CASRPDRERNSPLHF.

This clonotype showed up just a few times. The chain carries TRBV2 and TRBJ2-1; D possibly corresponds to TRBD2 (5 bases). The CDR3 has 14 residues. Germline lookup yields CDR1 SNHLY and CDR2 FYNNEI. V lost 7 bases and J lost 3, with 13 bases in between. CDR3 sequence (DNA): TGTGCCAGCAAACTAGAATCTGGCTACAATGAGCAGTTCTTC. Its protein is CASKLESGYNEQFF.

Here the CDR3 reads CASSDSGLAGSGEQFF. CDR3 sequence (DNA): TGTGCCAGCAGTGACTCGGGACTAGCGGGGTCCGGGGAGCAGTTCTTC. The chain employs TRBV6-4 and TRBJ2-1; TRBD2 matches 13 bases. The V and J ends lost 0 bases and 10 bases, in that order; junction bases with no gene match: 6. The germline V gene encodes CDR1 MRHNA and CDR2 SNTAGT. The CDR3 is made up of 16 amino acids.

This clonotype turned up a few times. The J gene is TRBJ2-5, the V gene TRBV29-1; possibly TRBD1 for D (6 bases). The CDR3 has 11 residues. The germline V gene has CDR1 SQVTM and CDR2 ANQGSEA. The CDR3 reads CSCRGPETQYF. CDR3 DNA sequence: TGCAGTTGCAGGGGACCCGAGACCCAGTACTTC.

This chain joins TRBV12-3 or TRBV12-4 and TRBJ1-5, with 9 nucleotides matching TRBD1. Trimming removed 7 bases from V and 3 bases from J; junction bases left unmatched: 4. The CDR3 covers 14 residues. The CDR3 here is CASIQQGANQPQHF. The CDR3 nucleotides are TGTGCCAGCATCCAACAGGGGGCCAATCAGCCCCAGCATTTT.

The V call is TRBV10-3, the J call TRBJ2-5; 13 nucleotides agree with TRBD2. This CDR3 spans 15 amino acids. V lost 8 bases, J lost 0 bases, and 3 bases stayed unmatched. Germline V gene lookup returns CDR1 ENHRY and CDR2 SYGVKD. The CDR3 bases are TGTGCCATCCGTGGGACTAGCGGGAACCAAGAGACCCAGTACTTC. This sequence encodes CAIRGTSGNQETQYF.

In its sample, this clonotype was seen many times. The chain combines TRBV12-3 or TRBV12-4 with TRBJ2-1, with D perhaps TRBD1 (5 bases). Trimming took 3 bases from V and 8 from J, leaving 11 bases between them. This CDR3 comprises 13 residues. The CDR3 loop is CASSFTGPDEQFF. Here the CDR3 DNA reads TGTGCCAGCAGTTTCACAGGCCCGGATGAGCAGTTCTTC.

Only a few counts were recorded for this clonotype. The chain uses TRBV28 and TRBJ2-5, with D uncertain. CDR3 length equals 14 residues. The V gene lost 4 bases and the J gene lost 0 bases, with 9 bases spanning the gap. Per germline, CDR1 MDHEN and CDR2 SYDVKM. The CDR3 region is CASSSDGYQETQYF. The CDR3 bases are TGTGCCAGCAGTTCGGACGGATACCAAGAGACCCAGTACTTC.

Only a few counts were recorded for this clonotype. The J gene is TRBJ2-3, the V gene TRBV28; TRBD1 aligns across 8 bases. Per the germline V gene, CDR1 is MDHEN and CDR2 is SYDVKM. CDR3 length: 16 residues. The V segment lost 3 bases and the J segment 1 base; nucleotides outside the gene matches: 6. DNA of the CDR3: TGTGCCAGCAGTTTTCAAATGACAGGGGGCACAGATACGCAGTATTTT. Translated, it gives CASSFQMTGGTDTQYF.

This clonotype was counted only a few times. The V gene is TRBV20-1, the J gene TRBJ1-4; D is undetermined. Germline CDR1 is DFQATT and CDR2 is SNEGSKA (reference sequence). CDR3 length: 10 amino acids. CDR3 coding DNA: TGCAGGCAGTTTAATGAAAAACTGTTTTTT. Protein sequence: CRQFNEKLFF.

This clonotype was recorded many times. The chain carries TRBV10-2 and TRBJ1-5, with D possibly matching TRBD1 (5 bases). This CDR3 has 16 residues. Germline CDR1 is WSHSY and CDR2 is SAAADI. Trimming removed 2 bases from V and 0 bases from J, with 11 bases in between. The CDR3: CASSEAPGNSNQPQHF. As DNA, the CDR3 is TGCGCCAGCAGTGAGGCCCCAGGGAATAGCAATCAGCCCCAGCATTTT.